Sequencing of this T cell receptor (beta chain) was carried out in a study of blood T cells in healthy people across ages. About this clonotype itself: It may be a read error: a sequence one base away is much more abundant.

It was with a sample-barcoded 5' primer and a J-beta primer mix that a second PCR of roughly 7 to 12 cycles was run. TCRdb used MiXCR to reprocess the 5' RACE reads, holding one entry per CDR3 protein. The repertoire holds 650,000 to 800,000 distinct CDR3 sequences, with more than 45% as singletons. Germline loops: CDR1 MNHEY, CDR2 SVGAGI. CDR3 size: 15 residues. Deletions cut 4 bases from V and 2 bases from J, with 9 bases between. The receptor comes from an elderly woman in good health. The sequencing input was blood. The chain uses TRBV6-5 and TRBJ2-6, with D unresolved. The CDR3 is CASSCQAAGANVLTF. CDR3 DNA sequence: TGTGCCAGCAGTTGCCAGGCGGCTGGGGCCAACGTCCTGACTTTC.